Each of the 16 T cell receptor beta chains below was sequenced from the same sample in a study of T cell responses to AZD1222 COVID-19 vaccine (dated by TCRdb to the early 2020s). Sample time point, as interpreted from the label and publication: baseline before first vaccination. The library was obtained by the immunoSEQ multiplex PCR assay. TCRdb holds this immuneACCESS table with in-frame rearrangements only. Some clones are missing; in checked studies, unresolved V genes explain under half, and the rest has no known cause. The sample table lists 90,000 to 120,000 clones, nearly 95% of them with a count of one. The ten largest clones represent more than 4% of the sample. This material consisted of peripheral blood, taken on day 0 of AZD1222 vaccination. These receptors originate from an adult in good health.

V is TRBV30 and J is TRBJ2-1, with D tentatively TRBD2 (6 bases). CDR3 length: 14 residues. The germline V gene encodes CDR1 GTSNPN and CDR2 SVGIG (reference sequence). V lost 3 bases to trimming and J lost 4 bases, with 13 bases between them. The CDR3 DNA reads as TGTGCCTGGAGCCGGTCTAGCGAATACAATGAGCAGTTCTTC. Amino acid sequence: CAWSRSSEYNEQFF.

The chain combines TRBV18 with TRBJ2-3, with D possibly matching TRBD2 (5 bases). Germline V CDR1 and CDR2: KGHSH, LQKENI. The CDR3 spans 16 residues. V was trimmed by 4 bases and J by 2 bases, leaving 16 bases between them. CDR3 region: CASSQDRSGLTDTQYF. CDR3 coding DNA: TGTGCCAGCTCACAGGATAGAAGCGGTCTCACAGATACGCAGTATTTT.

The chain is built from TRBV6-5 and TRBJ2-3; 9 positions agree with TRBD1. CDR3 size: 15 residues. CDR1 and CDR2 from the germline V gene are MNHEY and SVGAGI. The junction had 8 bases not matched to a gene; V was cut back by 4 bases and J by 6 bases. In DNA, the CDR3 is TGTGCCAGCAGTTCCCAAGGACAGGGGTTTGATACGCAGTATTTT. Protein product: CASSSQGQGFDTQYF.

This chain uses TRBV30 with TRBJ1-4; D unclear. The CDR3 consists of 13 residues. Trimming removed 1 base from V and 10 bases from J, with 13 bases in between. Germline V gene data show CDR1 as GTSNPN and CDR2 as SVGIG (reference sequence). The CDR3 protein is CAWSDKSLGKLFF. CDR3 in DNA: TGTGCCTGGAGTGACAAGTCTCTTGGAAAACTGTTTTTT. The whole variable domain, remainder taken from reference TRBV30 and TRBJ1-4, is SQTIHQWPATLVQPVGSPLSLECTVEGTSNPNLYWYRQAAGRGLQLLFYSVGIGQISSEVPQNLSASRPQDRQFILSSKKLLLSDSGFYLCAWSDKSLGKLFFGSGTQLSVL.

The rearrangement joins TRBV30 to TRBJ1-1; D gene uncertain. Germline V CDR1 and CDR2: GTSNPN, SVGIG (reference sequence). The V and J ends lost 5 bases and 1 base respectively, with 8 bases between them. This CDR3 contains 12 residues. The CDR3: CAWGRSNTEAFF. The CDR3 coding sequence is TGTGCCTGGGGTCGATCGAACACTGAAGCTTTCTTT.

The chain links TRBV7-2 to TRBJ1-1; no firm D call. Germline CDR1 is SGHTA and CDR2 is FQGNSA. This CDR3 comprises 14 residues. V lost 3 bases and J lost 0, with 8 bases in between. The CDR3 nucleotides are TGTGCCAGCAGCTTCCAATACATGAACACTGAAGCTTTCTTT. It yields the protein CASSFQYMNTEAFF.

As to this clone: Its ends do not fully match the called genes, so a read error is possible. The chain employs TRBV6-1 and TRBJ1-2; D is unclear. This CDR3 has 14 amino acids. CDR1 is MNHNS, CDR2 SASEGT, per germline. CDR3 nucleotides: TGTGCCAGCAGTGAAGCGCCCAGCCTGGCTCGTTGGCCCTTC. Translating it yields CASSEAPSLARWPF.

The chain recombines TRBV4-3 with TRBJ2-1, with D possibly called TRBD1 or TRBD2 (5 bases each). In germline, CDR1 is LGHNA, CDR2 YSLEER. The CDR3 length is 14 residues. V shed 0 bases and J shed 9 bases, with 12 bases lying between them. The DNA for the CDR3 is TGCGCCAGCAGCCAAGATGGGGGAGTTAGTGAGCAGTTCTTC. It is translated as CASSQDGGVSEQFF.

J is TRBJ1-5 and V is TRBV19, with 8 bases that match TRBD1. Germline loops: CDR1 LNHDA, CDR2 SQIVND (reference sequence). The CDR3 consists of 14 residues. The V and J ends lost 6 bases and 6 bases, in that order; junction bases with no gene match: 7. The chain's CDR3 is CASSDRGKVQPQHF. In DNA, the CDR3 is TGTGCCAGTAGCGACAGGGGCAAGGTTCAGCCCCAGCATTTT.

V is TRBV13 and J is TRBJ1-4; D uncertain. There are 13 residues in the CDR3. The germline gives CDR1 PRHDT, CDR2 FYEKMQ (reference sequence). V was clipped by 5 bases and J by 8 bases, with 12 bases between them. The DNA of the CDR3 is TGTGCCAGCAGCAAACACGCGGGGGAAAAACTGTTTTTT. Translated: CASSKHAGEKLFF.

The V gene is TRBV5-1, the J gene TRBJ1-6; D perhaps matches TRBD1 (6 bases). V lost 0 bases and J 6 bases, leaving 7 bases between the germline ends. CDR3 length: 14 amino acids. CDR1 is SGHRS, CDR2 YFSETQ, per germline. The CDR3 sequence: CASSLDRVNSPLHF. CDR3 nucleotide sequence: TGCGCCAGCAGCTTGGACAGGGTTAATTCACCCCTCCACTTT.

This clone occurred once. The gene calls are TRBV11-2 and TRBJ2-7; D is possibly TRBD2 (5 bases). The CDR3 is 16 amino acids. Germline CDR1 SGHAT, CDR2 FQNNGV. Trimming took off 0 bases at V and 3 bases at J, with 15 bases between the two ends. The CDR3 DNA is TGTGCCAGCAGCTTAGATTGGAGTAGCGTCGGCTACGAGCAGTACTTC. Its translation: CASSLDWSSVGYEQYF.

The V call is TRBV5-1, the J call TRBJ1-2, with D perhaps TRBD1 (6 bases). Germline CDR1 and CDR2: SGHRS and YFSETQ. V gave up 4 bases and J gave up 6 bases, with 19 bases separating them. The CDR3 consists of 15 residues. The CDR3 is CASSPPWGPGNGYTF. For the CDR3, the DNA is TGCGCCAGCAGCCCGCCGTGGGGGCCGGGTAATGGCTACACCTTC.

The J gene is TRBJ2-7, the V gene TRBV5-6; D remains unclear. The CDR3 is 12 amino acids. Germline lookup yields CDR1 SGHDT and CDR2 YYEEEE. V lost 0 bases and J lost 3, with 4 bases in between. The CDR3 protein is CASSLGDYEQYF. CDR3 nucleotides: TGTGCCAGCAGCTTGGGGGACTACGAGCAGTACTTC.

V usage is TRBV6-5 and J usage is TRBJ1-1; D is possibly TRBD1 (6 bases). V dropped 6 bases and J dropped 7 bases, with 15 bases sitting between them. The CDR3 loop spans 13 amino acids. Germline V CDR1 and CDR2: MNHEY, SVGAGI. The CDR3 reads CASSADRWVEAFF. CDR3 sequence (DNA): TGTGCCAGCAGCGCAGACAGGTGGGTTGAAGCTTTCTTT.

The chain carries TRBV27 and TRBJ1-6; 8 bases line up with TRBD1. V lost 7 bases, J lost 9 bases, and 11 bases stayed unmatched. Germline assignment: CDR1 MNHEY and CDR2 SMNVEV (reference sequence). The CDR3 has 15 amino acids. The chain's CDR3 is CASTYGQGGSSPLHF. CDR3 nucleotides: TGTGCCAGCACCTACGGACAGGGAGGTAGTTCACCCCTCCACTTT.